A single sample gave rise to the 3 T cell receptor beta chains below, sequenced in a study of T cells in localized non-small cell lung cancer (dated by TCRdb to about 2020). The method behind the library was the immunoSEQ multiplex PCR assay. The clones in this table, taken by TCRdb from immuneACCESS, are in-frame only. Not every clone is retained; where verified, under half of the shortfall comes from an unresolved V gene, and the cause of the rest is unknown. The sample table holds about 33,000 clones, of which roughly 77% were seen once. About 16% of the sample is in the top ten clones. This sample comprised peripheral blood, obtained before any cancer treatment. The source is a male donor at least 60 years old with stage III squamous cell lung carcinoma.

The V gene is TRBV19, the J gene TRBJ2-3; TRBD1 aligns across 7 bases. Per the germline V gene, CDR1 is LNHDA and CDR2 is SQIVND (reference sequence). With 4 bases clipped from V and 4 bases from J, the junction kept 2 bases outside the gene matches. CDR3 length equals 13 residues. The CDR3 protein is CASSTQGSDTQYF. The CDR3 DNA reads TGTGCCAGTAGTACACAGGGGTCAGATACGCAGTATTTT.

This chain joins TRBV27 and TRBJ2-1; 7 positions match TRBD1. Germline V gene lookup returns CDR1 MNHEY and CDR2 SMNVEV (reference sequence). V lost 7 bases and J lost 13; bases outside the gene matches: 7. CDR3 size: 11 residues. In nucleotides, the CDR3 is TGTGCCAGCACTCCGGACAGGAGACAGTTCTTC. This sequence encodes CASTPDRRQFF.

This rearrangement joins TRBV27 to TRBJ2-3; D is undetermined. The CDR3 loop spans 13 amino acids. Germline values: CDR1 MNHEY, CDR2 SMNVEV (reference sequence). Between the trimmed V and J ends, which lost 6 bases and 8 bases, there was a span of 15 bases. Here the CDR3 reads CASSPGRWGTQYF. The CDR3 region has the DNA TGTGCCAGCAGCCCCGGTCGGTGGGGTACGCAGTATTTT.